A selection of T cell receptor beta chains follows, all from one sample in a study of OX40 agonist ivuxolimab in advanced cancers. Clones were sequenced by immunoSEQ multiplex PCR, and TCRdb holds only the in-frame ones, with some missing. The sample lists fewer than 25,000 clones, around four fifths seen once, with roughly 36% in the top ten. The source material was CD4+ or CD8+ T cells sorted from blood, sampled in a trial of the OX40 agonist ivuxolimab. Receptors were obtained from an adult with an advanced solid tumor such as melanoma, head and neck, liver or kidney cancer. The CDR3 runs from the conserved cysteine through the conserved F or W. D genes are given only for firm matches. Clone size is given for some rows only: seen once, a few or many times, or a class if the clone is expanded.

TRBV5-1,TRBJ1-2,.,TRBD1,CASSLEGTGEWGYTF,TGCGCCAGCAGCTTGGAAGGGACAGGGGAATGGGGCTACACCTTC
TRBV9,TRBJ1-4,.,TRBD1,CASSVGFTGGVDEKLFF,TGTGCCAGCAGCGTAGGATTCACAGGGGGAGTAGATGAAAAACTGTTTTTT
TRBV28,TRBJ1-3,.,TRBD1,CASSSIGTGRLDTIYF,TGTGCCAGCAGTTCAATAGGGACAGGGAGGTTGGACACCATATATTTT
TRBV6-6,TRBJ1-5,.,.,CASSVGSSLNQPQHF,TGTGCCAGCAGTGTGGGGTCGAGCCTAAATCAGCCCCAGCATTTT
TRBV5-1,TRBJ2-7,.,TRBD1,CASSLDTGALYEQYF,TGCGCCAGCAGCTTGGATACAGGGGCCCTCTACGAGCAGTACTTC
TRBV19,TRBJ1-6,once,TRBD1,CASSIGTGYRSPLHF,TGTGCCAGTAGTATCGGGACAGGGTACAGATCACCCCTCCACTTT
TRBV15,TRBJ1-3,.,.,CATSRDSFDTGNTIYF,TGTGCCACCAGCAGGGATTCCTTCGATACTGGAAACACCATATATTTT
TRBV7-8,TRBJ2-3,.,.,CASSHPQGTQNTQYF,TGTGCCAGCAGCCATCCTCAGGGAACACAGAATACGCAGTATTTT
TRBV7-9,TRBJ1-1,.,.,CASSPGRAEAFF,TGTGCCAGCAGCCCCGGACGGGCTGAAGCTTTCTTT
TRBV2,TRBJ2-5,once,.,CASSDNLQETQYF,TGTGCCAGCAGTGATAACCTGCAAGAGACCCAGTACTTC
TRBV5-1,TRBJ2-1,few,.,CASSLRTTLAIMDEQFF,TGCGCCAGCAGCTTGCGAACGACACTGGCCATCATGGATGAGCAGTTCTTC
TRBV7-6,TRBJ2-7,.,TRBD2,CASSLAGGGLTYEQYF,TGTGCCAGCAGCTTAGCGGGGGGGGGACTGACCTACGAGCAGTACTTC
TRBV30,TRBJ2-3,.,.,CAWSSPRALSDTDTQYF,TGTGCCTGGAGTTCCCCTAGAGCCCTCTCCGACACAGATACGCAGTATTTT
TRBV9,TRBJ1-3,.,.,CASEGVNTIYF,TGTGCCAGCGAGGGAGTAAACACCATATATTTT
TRBV2,TRBJ2-7,.,.,CASSDWSSYEQYF,TGTGCCAGCAGTGATTGGAGTTCCTACGAGCAGTACTTC
TRBV2,TRBJ2-5,.,.,CASKPGETQYF,TGTGCCAGCAAGCCTGGGGAGACCCAGTACTTC
TRBV10-3,TRBJ1-1,.,TRBD1,CAIRVTGGSVEAFF,TGTGCCATCAGGGTGACAGGGGGCTCGGTGGAAGCTTTCTTT
TRBV6-1,TRBJ1-2,.,TRBD1,CASRGRQGLDGYTF,TGTGCCAGCAGGGGTAGACAGGGCCTCGATGGCTACACCTTC
TRBV11-2,TRBJ2-7,.,.,CASSLVVYEQYF,TGTGCCAGCAGCTTAGTGGTCTACGAGCAGTACTTC
TRBV5-1,TRBJ2-7,.,.,CASSWDRSYEQYF,TGCGCCAGCAGCTGGGACCGATCCTACGAGCAGTACTTC
TRBV21-1,TRBJ2-7,.,.,CASSGKGLAGNYEQYF,TGTGCCAGCAGTGGTAAGGGACTAGCGGGAAACTACGAGCAGTACTTC
TRBV18,TRBJ1-2,few,.,CASSPPKGMGYGYTF,TGTGCCAGCTCACCACCGAAGGGAATGGGCTATGGCTACACCTTC
TRBV13,TRBJ2-5,.,TRBD2,CASSLRLAEETQYF,TGTGCCAGCAGCTTAAGACTAGCGGAAGAGACCCAGTACTTC
TRBV27,TRBJ2-7,.,.,CASSSSGRRAEQYF,TGTGCCAGCAGTTCCTCGGGGCGGAGGGCCGAGCAGTACTTC
TRBV6-5,TRBJ1-2,.,TRBD1,CASSSQGTDYGYTF,TGTGCCAGCAGTTCACAAGGGACAGACTATGGCTACACCTTC
TRBV5-6,TRBJ2-1,.,.,CASSFQTELNEQFF,TGTGCCAGCAGCTTCCAGACAGAGCTCAATGAGCAGTTCTTC
TRBV2,TRBJ1-1,.,.,CASSDSHTVNTEAFF,TGTGCCAGCAGTGATTCCCACACCGTGAACACTGAAGCTTTCTTT
TRBV27,TRBJ2-1,.,.,CASSLSSDYNEQFF,TGTGCCAGCAGTTTATCATCGGACTACAATGAGCAGTTCTTC
TRBV2,TRBJ2-5,.,TRBD2,CASSDGSGGETQYF,TGTGCCAGCAGTGATGGCAGCGGGGGGGAGACCCAGTACTTC
TRBV6-1,TRBJ2-7,once,TRBD2,CASWAGGPYEQYF,TGTGCCAGCTGGGCGGGGGGCCCCTACGAGCAGTACTTC
TRBV29-1,TRBJ2-5,once,TRBD2,CSVRPALADPRQETQYF,TGCAGCGTACGCCCGGCACTAGCGGACCCCCGGCAAGAGACCCAGTACTTC
TRBV19,TRBJ1-2,.,.,CASRDLLNYGYTF,TGTGCCAGTAGGGACCTCCTCAACTATGGCTACACCTTC
TRBV9,TRBJ2-3,few,.,CASSVDGSLRDTQYF,TGTGCCAGCAGCGTAGACGGTTCACTCAGGGATACGCAGTATTTT
TRBV25-1,TRBJ2-5,.,.,CASRGARETQYF,TGTGCCAGCAGGGGGGCGAGGGAGACCCAGTACTTC
TRBV5-5,TRBJ1-1,.,.,CASSLTDLEGTEAFF,TGTGCCAGCAGCTTGACGGACCTGGAGGGCACTGAAGCTTTCTTT
TRBV5-4,TRBJ2-2,.,TRBD1,CASRVTGLNTGELFF,TGTGCCAGCAGGGTGACAGGGCTGAACACCGGGGAGCTGTTTTTT
TRBV7-9,TRBJ2-7,.,.,CASRQGTYEQYF,TGTGCCAGCAGGCAGGGAACCTACGAGCAGTACTTC
TRBV7-6,TRBJ2-4,.,TRBD1,CASSLDRDIQYF,TGTGCCAGCAGCCTGGACAGGGACATTCAGTACTTC
TRBV4-1,TRBJ2-7,.,TRBD1,CASSHGQGALGYEQYF,TGCGCCAGCAGCCATGGACAGGGGGCACTAGGCTACGAGCAGTACTTC
TRBV7-9,TRBJ2-4,.,.,CASSPRTTPDIQYF,TGTGCCAGCAGCCCCCGGACCACCCCGGACATTCAGTACTTC
TRBV2,TRBJ2-3,.,TRBD2,CASSERLRESGNTQYF,TGTGCCAGCAGTGAACGGTTGCGGGAGTCGGGGAATACGCAGTATTTT
TRBV9,TRBJ2-7,.,TRBD1,CASSVGQGESEQYF,TGTGCCAGCAGCGTAGGACAGGGAGAGTCCGAGCAGTACTTC
TRBV27,TRBJ2-3,.,.,CASSLLSLARTDTQYF,TGTGCCAGCAGTTTACTCTCCCTAGCGCGGACAGATACGCAGTATTTT
TRBV5-4,TRBJ2-2,.,.,CASSLGPGDENTGELFF,TGTGCCAGCAGCTTGGGCCCTGGGGACGAGAACACCGGGGAGCTGTTTTTT
TRBV15,TRBJ1-1,.,.,CATSRDRLGSTEAFF,TGTGCCACCAGCAGAGATCGGTTAGGTAGCACTGAAGCTTTCTTT
TRBV7-9,TRBJ2-2,.,TRBD2,CASSLGTSGTAGELFF,TGTGCCAGCAGCCTCGGGACTAGCGGGACCGCCGGGGAGCTGTTTTTT
TRBV6-1,TRBJ2-7,.,TRBD1,CASSGYRGRYEQYF,TGTGCCAGCAGTGGATACAGGGGGAGGTACGAGCAGTACTTC
TRBV13,TRBJ1-6,once,.,CASSGEGGSSYNSPLHF,TGTGCCAGCAGCGGGGAGGGGGGGAGCTCCTATAATTCACCCCTCCACTTT
TRBV9,TRBJ2-7,.,.,CASSVDGRTSYEQYF,TGTGCCAGCAGCGTAGACGGCCGTACCTCCTACGAGCAGTACTTC
TRBV7-8,TRBJ2-5,.,.,CASSLSRRAQETQYF,TGTGCCAGCAGCTTATCCCGGAGGGCCCAGGAGACCCAGTACTTC
TRBV7-9,TRBJ2-7,.,TRBD1,CASSPTGQGGPYEQYF,TGTGCCAGCAGCCCCACCGGACAGGGTGGGCCCTACGAGCAGTACTTC
TRBV6-1,TRBJ2-5,.,.,CASNGDIEETQYF,TGTGCCAGCAATGGGGACATCGAAGAGACCCAGTACTTC
TRBV15,TRBJ2-3,.,.,CATSSPWRGASTDTQYF,TGTGCCACCAGCAGTCCCTGGCGAGGAGCTAGCACAGATACGCAGTATTTT
TRBV2,TRBJ2-7,.,.,CASRYTGIYEQYF,TGTGCCAGCAGATATACAGGGATCTACGAGCAGTACTTC
TRBV7-3,TRBJ2-3,.,TRBD2,CASSQGLAGGRGDTQYF,TGTGCCAGCAGCCAAGGACTAGCGGGGGGGCGAGGAGATACGCAGTATTTT
TRBV6-5,TRBJ1-2,.,.,CASSYQHFDRIYGYTF,TGTGCCAGCAGTTACCAACACTTTGACAGGATCTATGGCTACACCTTC
TRBV29-1,TRBJ2-2,.,.,CSVDRGTGELFF,TGCAGCGTTGACAGGGGAACCGGGGAGCTGTTTTTT
TRBV21-1,TRBJ2-7,few,.,CASSKVGTAPCGEQYF,TGTGCCAGCAGCAAAGTGGGGACGGCCCCTTGCGGCGAGCAGTACTTC
TRBV10-1,TRBJ2-3,few,.,CASSREDPSTDTQYF,TGCGCCAGCAGCCGCGAGGACCCTAGCACAGATACGCAGTATTTT
TRBV19,TRBJ2-2,.,TRBD2,CASSIFLAVNTGELFF,TGTGCCAGTAGTATTTTCCTAGCGGTGAACACCGGGGAGCTGTTTTTT